The 27 T cell receptor beta chains below were found in one sample sequenced in a study of cytomegalovirus exposure and HLA in healthy donors. 60 Vbeta and 13 Jbeta primers were used in PCR. Profiled with immunoSEQ multiplex PCR; TCRdb holds only in-frame clones, not every one. Among 100,000 to 150,000 clones, approximately 75% were seen once, and the ten largest hold 2.5% to 3.5%. The sample taken for sequencing was PBMCs. The receptors originated from a woman aged 45-65 years in good health and CMV-seronegative.

This chain connects TRBV10-3 to TRBJ2-2; TRBD2 aligns across 8 bases. Looked up from germline, CDR1 is ENHRY and CDR2 is SYGVKD. V dropped 5 bases and J dropped 0; count of bases not matched to a gene: 2. CDR3 length: 15 residues. CDR3 sequence (DNA): TGTGCCATCAGTACTAGCGGCCCGAACACCGGGGAGCTGTTTTTT. Translation: CAISTSGPNTGELFF.

The chain carries TRBV7-8 and TRBJ1-1; TRBD1 aligns across 8 bases. Germline V lookup: CDR1 SGHVS, CDR2 FQNEAQ. The CDR3 loop spans 15 amino acids. V lost 5 bases, J lost 5 bases, and 10 bases stayed unmatched. CDR3 protein: CASSLRGQGLTEAFF. The CDR3 DNA reads TGTGCCAGCAGCCTCCGAGGACAGGGACTAACTGAAGCTTTCTTT.

This chain links TRBV7-2 with TRBJ2-7, with 8 bases identical to TRBD1. V lost 2 bases, J lost 2 bases, and 5 bases stayed unmatched. The CDR3 sequence is 15 residues long. Germline loops: CDR1 SGHTA, CDR2 FQGNSA. The CDR3 nucleotides are TGTGCCAGCAGCTTAACAGGACAGGGCCCCTACGAGCAGTACTTC. Translation: CASSLTGQGPYEQYF.

This rearrangement joins TRBV4-2 to TRBJ2-1, with 9 positions matching TRBD2. V was pared by 0 bases and J by 6 bases, with 6 bases of the junction left unmatched. From germline, CDR1 is LGHNA and CDR2 YNFKEQ. The CDR3 length is 16 residues. CDR3 DNA sequence: TGTGCCAGCAGCCAAGATCTAGCGGGAAGAAGCAATGAGCAGTTCTTC. This sequence encodes CASSQDLAGRSNEQFF.

V usage is TRBV19 and J usage is TRBJ2-1; 7 bases line up with TRBD2. Germline V gives CDR1 LNHDA, CDR2 SQIVND (reference sequence). This CDR3 comprises 16 residues. Losses at the gene ends were 5 bases for V and 7 bases for J; bases not matched to a gene: 14. The chain's CDR3 is CASSALVAGAGNEQFF. CDR3 DNA sequence: TGTGCCAGTAGTGCCCTTGTGGCGGGAGCAGGGAATGAGCAGTTCTTC.

The chain joins TRBV5-1 to TRBJ2-1; 13 bases line up with TRBD2. CDR1 and CDR2 from the germline V gene are SGHRS and YFSETQ. J lost 3 bases, V lost 4 bases, and 7 bases had no gene match. The CDR3 has 17 amino acids. The CDR3 DNA reads as TGCGCCAGCAGCCTCCGGACTAGCGGGAGTCTCTACAATGAGCAGTTCTTC. This encodes CASSLRTSGSLYNEQFF.

The gene calls are TRBV4-1 and TRBJ2-7; D may be TRBD1 (5 bases). V was shortened by 4 bases and J by 2 bases, with 12 bases between the two germline ends. From germline, CDR1 is MGHRA and CDR2 YSYEKL. The CDR3 consists of 14 residues. The CDR3 region has the DNA TGCGCCAGCAGCCCAACGACAGTCACCTACGAGCAGTACTTC. It encodes CASSPTTVTYEQYF.

V usage is TRBV29-1 and J usage is TRBJ2-3; 7 nucleotides line up with TRBD2. This CDR3 has 13 amino acids. CDR1 is SQVTM, CDR2 ANQGSEA, per germline. The trim removed 5 bases at V and 5 bases at J, leaving 7 bases unmatched. This CDR3 is CSVRAGLQDTQYF. CDR3 DNA: TGCAGCGTTCGAGCGGGGCTACAAGATACGCAGTATTTT.

V gene TRBV4-3 combines with J gene TRBJ1-4, with 8 bases that match TRBD1. The germline CDR1 and CDR2 sequences are LGHNA and YSLEER. The CDR3 is 14 amino acids. V gave up 1 base and J gave up 8 bases; unmatched junction bases: 3. The CDR3 loop reads CASSQVQGGEKLFF. CDR3 DNA: TGCGCCAGCAGCCAAGTACAGGGGGGAGAAAAACTGTTTTTT.

The chain is built from TRBV7-2 and TRBJ2-7, with D unclear. The CDR3 extends over 14 amino acids. CDR1 is SGHTA and CDR2 is FQGNSA in the germline V gene. V lost 1 base and J lost 4, with 11 bases in between. The chain's CDR3 is CASSLGRVSYEQYF. Written as DNA, the CDR3 is TGTGCCAGCAGCTTAGGTCGGGTCTCATACGAGCAGTACTTC.

This clone appeared once. This rearrangement joins TRBV5-1 to TRBJ1-1, with D perhaps matching TRBD1 (5 bases). Trimming pared 0 bases from V and 5 bases from J, leaving 11 bases between. Germline assignment: CDR1 SGHRS and CDR2 YFSETQ. The CDR3 is 14 amino acids. CDR3 region: CASSLGARGTEAFF. As DNA, the CDR3 is TGCGCCAGCAGCTTGGGGGCCCGGGGGACTGAAGCTTTCTTT.

This clone was seen more than once but under ten times. This chain joins TRBV7-9 and TRBJ2-7; no clear D gene. CDR3 length equals 12 residues. Looked up from germline, CDR1 is SEHNR and CDR2 is FQNEAQ (reference sequence). The V end was cut by 0 bases, the J end by 3 bases, with 3 bases between. The CDR3 spells CASSLALYEQYF. The CDR3 bases are TGTGCCAGCAGCTTAGCTCTCTACGAGCAGTACTTC.

This clone appeared a few times. V gene TRBV28 combines with J gene TRBJ2-4; 8 bases map to TRBD1. In germline, CDR1 is MDHEN, CDR2 SYDVKM. With V trimmed by 6 bases and J by 0 bases, 13 bases remained unmatched. The CDR3 extends over 18 amino acids. The CDR3 sequence is CASSTPGTGRIAKNIQYF. As DNA, the CDR3 is TGTGCCAGCAGCACCCCTGGGACAGGAAGGATAGCCAAAAACATTCAGTACTTC.

The chain uses TRBV11-2 and TRBJ2-7, with TRBD2 matching over 11 bases. The CDR3 loop spans 12 amino acids. Losses at the gene ends were 8 bases for V and 3 bases for J; bases not matched to a gene: 0. Germline V CDR1 and CDR2: SGHAT, FQNNGV. Written as DNA, the CDR3 is TGTGCCAGCCTAGCGGGAGGCTACGAGCAGTACTTC. This sequence encodes CASLAGGYEQYF.

CDR3 protein: CASSWTGGRGDTQYF. The CDR3 region has the DNA TGTGCCAGCAGTTGGACGGGAGGGCGCGGAGATACGCAGTATTTT. The chain has TRBV6-5 and TRBJ2-3; 8 bases line up with TRBD2. J gave up 5 bases and V 4 bases, and 8 bases lay outside the gene matches. The CDR3 sequence is 15 residues long. The V gene's germline CDR1 is MNHEY and CDR2 SVGAGI.

This rearrangement joins TRBV9 to TRBJ2-1; TRBD2 matches at 10 bases. Germline CDR1 SGDLS, CDR2 YYNGEE. The CDR3 contains 15 residues. The V segment lost 3 bases and the J segment 5 bases; nucleotides outside the gene matches: 5. CDR3 residues: CASSATGLANNEQFF. The CDR3 region has the DNA TGTGCCAGCAGCGCCACGGGACTAGCGAACAATGAGCAGTTCTTC.

This clone was counted only a few times. CDR3 in amino acids: CASSGQSGGSYNEQFF. CDR3 coding DNA: TGTGCCAGCAGCGGTCAAAGCGGGGGGAGCTACAATGAGCAGTTCTTC. The chain combines TRBV9 with TRBJ2-1, with TRBD2 identical over 9 bases. The J segment lost 3 bases and the V segment lost 3 bases, leaving 7 bases of the junction unmatched. Per germline, CDR1 SGDLS and CDR2 YYNGEE. The CDR3 runs 16 residues.

The chain has TRBV11-3 and TRBJ2-1; 8 bases are a match to TRBD2. The CDR3 totals 14 residues. The V gene's germline CDR1 is SGHNT and CDR2 YENEEA. After removal of 3 bases from V and 5 bases from J, the junction contained 3 bases not matched to a gene. CDR3 loop: CASSFGLADNEQFF. DNA for the CDR3: TGTGCCAGCAGCTTCGGACTAGCAGACAATGAGCAGTTCTTC. Variable domain in full (rest from reference TRBV11-3 and TRBJ2-1): EAGVVQSPRYKIIEKKQPVAFWCNPISGHNTLYWYLQNLGQGPELLIRYENEEAVDDSQLPKDRFSAERLKGVDSTLKIQPAELGDSAVYLCASSFGLADNEQFFGPGTRLTVL.

The CDR3 nucleotides read TGTGCCAGCAGCGTCTCAGAGACAGGGGATATTGGCTACACCTTC. Encoded protein: CASSVSETGDIGYTF. The chain links TRBV9 to TRBJ1-2; 8 nucleotides agree with TRBD1. J lost 7 bases, V lost 2 bases, and 10 bases had no gene match. Germline CDR1 is SGDLS and CDR2 is YYNGEE. The CDR3 is 15 amino acids.

The rearrangement uses TRBV15 and TRBJ2-7; 12 positions agree with TRBD1. The ends lost 2 bases at V and 9 bases at J; junction bases unmatched: 5. The CDR3 spans 14 residues. Germline-derived CDR1 and CDR2 are LNHNV and YYDKDF (reference sequence). CDR3 loop: CATSRPGTGGRQYF. The CDR3 DNA reads as TGTGCCACCAGCAGACCGGGGACAGGGGGCAGGCAGTACTTC.

The chain links TRBV7-3 to TRBJ1-1, with D perhaps matching TRBD1 (6 bases). The CDR3 runs 16 residues. Germline CDR1 and CDR2: SGHTA and FQGTGA. V was shortened by 5 bases and J by 0 bases, with 16 bases between the two germline ends. This CDR3 reads CASSPIPQGVNTEAFF. Written as DNA, the CDR3 is TGTGCCAGCAGCCCCATCCCACAGGGAGTGAACACTGAAGCTTTCTTT.

The V call is TRBV11-2, the J call TRBJ1-2, with unresolved D. CDR1 is SGHAT and CDR2 is FQNNGV in the germline V gene. The CDR3 length is 13 residues. V was trimmed by 5 bases and J by 1 base, leaving 8 bases between them. Here the CDR3 reads CASSPGLNYGYTF. The CDR3 bases are TGTGCCAGCAGCCCTGGGCTTAACTATGGCTACACCTTC.

This chain joins TRBV27 and TRBJ2-5; 7 bases are shared with TRBD1. Germline V lookup: CDR1 MNHEY, CDR2 SMNVEV (reference sequence). This CDR3 spans 13 amino acids. V dropped 5 bases and J dropped 5; count of bases not matched to a gene: 5. CDR3: CASSGDSTETQYF. CDR3 coding DNA: TGTGCCAGCAGTGGGGACAGTACGGAGACCCAGTACTTC.

This clone was counted only a few times. The CDR3 DNA sequence: TGTGCCATCAGTGGGGGGACAGTGAACACTGAAGCTTTCTTT. Translating gives CAISGGTVNTEAFF. The chain carries TRBV10-3 and TRBJ1-1; 7 positions match TRBD1. The CDR3 has 14 residues. V was clipped by 4 bases and J by 0 bases; unmatched bases: 2. In germline, CDR1 is ENHRY, CDR2 SYGVKD.

A single count supports this clone. The chain employs TRBV15 and TRBJ1-5; 7 positions agree with TRBD1. Germline loops: CDR1 LNHNV, CDR2 YYDKDF (reference sequence). CDR3 length: 19 residues. With 0 bases clipped from V and 0 bases from J, the junction kept 11 bases outside the gene matches. CDR3 protein: CATSREGGGAFYSNQPQHF. The CDR3 DNA follows: TGTGCCACCAGCAGAGAAGGAGGGGGCGCCTTCTATAGCAATCAGCCCCAGCATTTT.

J is TRBJ2-7 and V is TRBV4-1; D perhaps matches TRBD1 (6 bases). The CDR3 runs to 15 residues. The germline V gene encodes CDR1 MGHRA and CDR2 YSYEKL. V lost 2 bases and J lost 2, with 13 bases in between. CDR3 bases: TGCGCCAGCAGCCAAAGCCGGGACACCACCTACGAGCAGTACTTC. It yields the protein CASSQSRDTTYEQYF.

The table lists this clone with a few counts. V usage is TRBV28 and J usage is TRBJ1-5; unclear D gene. There are 12 residues in the CDR3. Deletions cut 11 bases from V and 2 bases from J, with 10 bases between. Per the germline V gene, CDR1 is MDHEN and CDR2 is SYDVKM. The CDR3 region has the DNA TGTGCCGCAGCGAGGGGCAATCAGCCCCAGCATTTT. Protein sequence: CAAARGNQPQHF. The full variable domain, its missing parts supplied by reference TRBV28 and TRBJ1-5, is DVKVTQSSRYLVKRTGEKVFLECVQDMDHENMFWYRQDPGLGLRLIYFSYDVKMKEKGDIPEGYSVSREKKERFSLILESASTNQTSMYLCAAARGNQPQHFGDGTRLSIL.